The clone carrying this TCR beta chain was recorded a few times. These data come from a study of blood T cell repertoires in COVID-19. Authors' data handling: Amplifying reference gene primers gave estimates of nucleated cell counts. TCRdb keeps only in-frame clones here, not all; method: immunoSEQ multiplex PCR. D and trimming were read from the DNA, whereas the V and J calls and clone size are those reported in that table. The data show about 130,000 clones, more than 80% seen once. Specimen: peripheral blood. This clonotype was sampled from a human donor in a cohort sampled during active COVID-19.

The CDR3 DNA is TGTGCCAGCAGAGTATCCGGGACAGGGGGCGGCTACACCTTC. This encodes CASRVSGTGGGYTF. V is TRBV6-4 and J is TRBJ1-2, with 12 bases that match TRBD1. The length of the CDR3 is 14 residues. Trimming removed 6 bases from V and 8 bases from J; junction bases left unmatched: 7. In germline, CDR1 is MRHNA, CDR2 SNTAGT.